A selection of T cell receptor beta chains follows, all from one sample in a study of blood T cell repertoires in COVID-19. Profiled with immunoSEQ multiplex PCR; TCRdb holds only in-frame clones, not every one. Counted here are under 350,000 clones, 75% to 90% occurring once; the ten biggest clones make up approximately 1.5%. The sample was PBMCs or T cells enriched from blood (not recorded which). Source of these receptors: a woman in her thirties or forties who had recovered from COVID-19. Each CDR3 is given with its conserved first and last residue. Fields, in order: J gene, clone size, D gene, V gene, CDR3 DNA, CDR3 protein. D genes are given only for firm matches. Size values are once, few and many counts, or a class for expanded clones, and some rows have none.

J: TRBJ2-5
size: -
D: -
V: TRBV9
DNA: TGTGCCAGCAGCGTATATGCTAGCCCACAAGAGACCCAGTACTTC
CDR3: CASSVYASPQETQYF

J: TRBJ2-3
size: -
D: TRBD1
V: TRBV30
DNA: TGTGCCTGGGGACAGGGGCGCACAGATACGCAGTATTTT
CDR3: CAWGQGRTDTQYF

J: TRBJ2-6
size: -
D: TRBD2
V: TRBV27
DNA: TGTGCCAGCAGTTCCTTCCGGACTAGCGGGAGCTCTGGGGCCAACGTCCTGACTTTC
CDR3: CASSSFRTSGSSGANVLTF

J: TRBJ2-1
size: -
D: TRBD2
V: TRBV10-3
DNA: TGTGCCATCATGTTTGGGGGGGTCAACAATGAGCAGTTCTTC
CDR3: CAIMFGGVNNEQFF

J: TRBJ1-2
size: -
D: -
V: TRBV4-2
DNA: TGTGCCAGCAGCCAAGATCGGGGCGGAGGGTCCCGCGGGGGCTACACCTTC
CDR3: CASSQDRGGGSRGGYTF

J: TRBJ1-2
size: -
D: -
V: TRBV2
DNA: TGTGCCAGCAGTGAAGGGGCAGGCCATGGCTACACCTTC
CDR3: CASSEGAGHGYTF

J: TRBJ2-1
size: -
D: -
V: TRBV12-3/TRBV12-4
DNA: TGTGCCAGCAGTTTAATAGCGCGTGAGCAGTTCTTC
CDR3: CASSLIAREQFF

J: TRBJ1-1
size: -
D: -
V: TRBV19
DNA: TGTGCCAGTAGTCAAGCACCGGGGATAGGAACTGAAGCTTTCTTT
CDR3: CASSQAPGIGTEAFF

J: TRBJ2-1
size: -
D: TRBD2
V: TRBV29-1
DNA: TGCAGCGTTGCCGGACTAGCGGGGGAATCCTACAATGAGCAGTTCTTC
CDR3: CSVAGLAGESYNEQFF

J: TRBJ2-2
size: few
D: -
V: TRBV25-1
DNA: TGTGCCAGCAGTCCTGATAGGAACACCGGGGAGCTGTTTTTT
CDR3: CASSPDRNTGELFF

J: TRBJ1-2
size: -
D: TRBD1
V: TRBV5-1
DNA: TGCGCCAGCAGCTTAACATCAGGGGGCTATGGCTACACCTTC
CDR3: CASSLTSGGYGYTF

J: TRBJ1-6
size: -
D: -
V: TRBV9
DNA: TGTGCCAGCAGCGTAGAAGGAGCTTCACCCCTCCACTTT
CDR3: CASSVEGASPLHF

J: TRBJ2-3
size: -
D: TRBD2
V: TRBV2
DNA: TGTGCCGGCAAAGACGGGGGGGCTGCCGATACGCAGTATTTT
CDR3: CAGKDGGAADTQYF

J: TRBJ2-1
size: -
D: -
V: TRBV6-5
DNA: TGTGCCAGCAGTTACTCTCCGGATGAGCAGTTCTTC
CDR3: CASSYSPDEQFF

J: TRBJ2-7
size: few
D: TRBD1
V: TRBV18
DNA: TGTGCCAGCTCACCTACAGGGGACAGGGCTCGGCGATTCGACTACGAGCAGTACTTC
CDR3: CASSPTGDRARRFDYEQYF

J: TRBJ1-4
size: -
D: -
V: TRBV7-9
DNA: TGTGCCAGCAGCTTAGACAGCCCGGCAACTAATGAAAAACTGTTTTTT
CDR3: CASSLDSPATNEKLFF

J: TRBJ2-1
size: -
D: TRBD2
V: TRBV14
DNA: TGTGCCAGCAGCCAAGAGATGGGGACTAGCGGGAATTCCTACAATGAGCAGTTCTTC
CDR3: CASSQEMGTSGNSYNEQFF

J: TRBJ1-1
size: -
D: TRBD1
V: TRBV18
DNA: TGTGCCAGCTCACCTCCCGGGACAGGGCGAGAAGCTTTCTTT
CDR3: CASSPPGTGREAFF

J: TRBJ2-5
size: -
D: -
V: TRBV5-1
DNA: TGCGCCAGCTGTACTAGCCCTGGCGAGACCCAGTACTTC
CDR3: CASCTSPGETQYF

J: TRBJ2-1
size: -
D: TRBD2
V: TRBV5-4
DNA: TGTGCCAGCAGCTTGGAAGGGGCTAGCGGGGGACTCTCCTACAATGAGCAGTTCTTC
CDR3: CASSLEGASGGLSYNEQFF

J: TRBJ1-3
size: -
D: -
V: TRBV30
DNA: TGTGCGGGGCATTGGGGGGCTGGAAACACCATATATTTT
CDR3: CAGHWGAGNTIYF

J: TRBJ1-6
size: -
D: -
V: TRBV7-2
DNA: TGTGCCAGCAGCTTCGACACGACAACCTATAATTCACCCCTCCACTTT
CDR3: CASSFDTTTYNSPLHF

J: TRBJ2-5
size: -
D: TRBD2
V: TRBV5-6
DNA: TGTGCCAGCAGCCTGCTATGGGCTAGCGGCCAAGAGACCCAGTACTTC
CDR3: CASSLLWASGQETQYF

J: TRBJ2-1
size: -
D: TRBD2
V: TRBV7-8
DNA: TGTGCCAGCAGCCCGACCGGACTAGCTCGTGAGCAGTTCTTC
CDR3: CASSPTGLAREQFF

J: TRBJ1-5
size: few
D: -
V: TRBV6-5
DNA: TGTGCCAGTTCCATGTCAGATAGCAATCAGCCCCAGCATTTT
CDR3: CASSMSDSNQPQHF

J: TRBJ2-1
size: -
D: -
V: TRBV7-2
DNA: TGTGCCAGCAGCTCCGACTGGAGCTCCTACAATGAGCAGTTCTTC
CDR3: CASSSDWSSYNEQFF

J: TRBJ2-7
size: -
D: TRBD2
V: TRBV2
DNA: TGTGCCAGCAGGGGGACTAGCGGGGGATACGAGCAGTACTTC
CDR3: CASRGTSGGYEQYF

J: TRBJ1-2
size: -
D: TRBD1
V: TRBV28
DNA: TGTGCCAGCAGTTTGCGGCCGACAGGGGGCGACTATGGCTACACCTTC
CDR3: CASSLRPTGGDYGYTF

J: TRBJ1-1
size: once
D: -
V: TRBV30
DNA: TGTGCCGGACAGTCCACTGAAGCTTTCTTT
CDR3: CAGQSTEAFF

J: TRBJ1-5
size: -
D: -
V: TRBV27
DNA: TGTGCCAGCAGTCGCAGGGTGGAAAGCAATCAGCCCCAGCATTTT
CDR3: CASSRRVESNQPQHF

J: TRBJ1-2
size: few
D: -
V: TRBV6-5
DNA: TGTGCCAGCAGTCCCAGGGAACGCTATGGCTACACCTTC
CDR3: CASSPRERYGYTF

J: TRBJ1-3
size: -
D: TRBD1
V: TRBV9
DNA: TGTGCCAGCAGCGTAGGGACAGGGGGATATGGAAACACCATATATTTT
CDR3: CASSVGTGGYGNTIYF

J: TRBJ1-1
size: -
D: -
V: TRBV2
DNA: TGTGCCAGCAATTTGGACAGGAACACTGAAGCTTTCTTT
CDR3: CASNLDRNTEAFF

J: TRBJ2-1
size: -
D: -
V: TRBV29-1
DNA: TGCAGCGTAGTTAGCGGAGTGGGGATTTCGGATGAGCAGTTCTTC
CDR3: CSVVSGVGISDEQFF

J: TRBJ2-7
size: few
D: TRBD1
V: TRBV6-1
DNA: TGTGCCAGCAGTGATGGGGCCGGGACAGCCTACGAGCAGTACTTC
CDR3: CASSDGAGTAYEQYF

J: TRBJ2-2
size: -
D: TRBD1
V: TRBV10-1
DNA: TGCGCCAGCAGTTTGACAGGGGGGACCGGGGAGCTGTTTTTT
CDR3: CASSLTGGTGELFF

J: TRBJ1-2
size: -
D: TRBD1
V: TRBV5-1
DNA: TGCGCCAGCAGCTTGGGCCCCTATACAGGGGGCGCGGGCTATGGCTACACCTTC
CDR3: CASSLGPYTGGAGYGYTF

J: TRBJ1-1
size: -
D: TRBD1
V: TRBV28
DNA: TGTGCCAGCAGTCTCGACAGGGAAACTGAAGCTTTCTTT
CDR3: CASSLDRETEAFF

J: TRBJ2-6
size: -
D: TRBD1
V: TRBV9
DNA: TGTGCCAGCAGCGTCAACAGGGGGCTTAGTACTGGGGCCAACGTCCTGACTTTC
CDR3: CASSVNRGLSTGANVLTF

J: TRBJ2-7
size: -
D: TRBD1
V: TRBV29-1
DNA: TGCAGCGCCCAGACAGGGTTCGGGAACGAGCAGTACTTC
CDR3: CSAQTGFGNEQYF

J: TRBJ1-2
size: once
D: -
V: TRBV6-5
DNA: TGTGCCAGCAGTTACTCTGCAGACTATGGCTACACCTTC
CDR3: CASSYSADYGYTF

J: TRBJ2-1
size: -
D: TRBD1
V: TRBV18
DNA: TGTGCCAGCTCACCGGGACAGGGGGCAGTGAATGAGCAGTTCTTC
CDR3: CASSPGQGAVNEQFF

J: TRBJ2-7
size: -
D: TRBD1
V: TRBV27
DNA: TGTGCCAGCAGTTCCCAGGGGGCCTACGAGCAGTACTTC
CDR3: CASSSQGAYEQYF

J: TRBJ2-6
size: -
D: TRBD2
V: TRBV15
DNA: TGTGCCACCAGCTGGGCGCGGGGGTGGTCTGGGGCCAACGTCCTGACTTTC
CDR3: CATSWARGWSGANVLTF

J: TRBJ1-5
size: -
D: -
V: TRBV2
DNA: TGTGCCAGCAGGAGGGATGTGGCTCAGCCCCAGCATTTT
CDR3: CASRRDVAQPQHF

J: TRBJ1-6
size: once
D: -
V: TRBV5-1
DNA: TGCGCCAGCTGCTCGGGGGGCGCCGATTCACCCCTCCACTTT
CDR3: CASCSGGADSPLHF

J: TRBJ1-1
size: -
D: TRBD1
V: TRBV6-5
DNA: TGTGCCAGCAGCGTGGACAGGAGGGGCACTGAAGCTTTCTTT
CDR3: CASSVDRRGTEAFF

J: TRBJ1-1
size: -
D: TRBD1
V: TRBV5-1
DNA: TGCGCCAGCAGCTCCAAATTCGACAGGGGGAGGACTGAAGCTTTCTTT
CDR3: CASSSKFDRGRTEAFF

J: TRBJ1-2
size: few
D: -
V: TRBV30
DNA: TGTGCCTGGAGTGGCCTCCAGGGTAGGGATGGCTACACCTTC
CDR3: CAWSGLQGRDGYTF

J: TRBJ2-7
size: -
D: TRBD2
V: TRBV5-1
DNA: TGCGCCAGCAGCTTCGCAGCGGGACCTTCCTACGAGCAGTACTTC
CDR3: CASSFAAGPSYEQYF

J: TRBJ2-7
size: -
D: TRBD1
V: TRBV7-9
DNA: TGTGCCAGCAGCGCACGGGACAGGGTGGGATACGAGCAGTACTTC
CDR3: CASSARDRVGYEQYF

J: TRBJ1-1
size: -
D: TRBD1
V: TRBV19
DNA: TGTGCCAGTAGTACCACAGGGGGGAGGAGAAACACTGAAGCTTTCTTT
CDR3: CASSTTGGRRNTEAFF

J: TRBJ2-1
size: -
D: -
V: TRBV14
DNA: TGTGCCAGCAGCCAAGGACTCGCCAATGAGCAGTTCTTC
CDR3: CASSQGLANEQFF

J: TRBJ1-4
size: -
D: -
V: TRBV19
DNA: TGTGCCAGTAGTCTCCGTCCCCCGGGTGCAACTAATGAAAAACTGTTTTTT
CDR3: CASSLRPPGATNEKLFF

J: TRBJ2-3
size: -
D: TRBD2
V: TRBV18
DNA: TGTGCCAGCTCAAGTACTAGCGGGGTGAAGGGTACGCAGTATTTT
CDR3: CASSSTSGVKGTQYF

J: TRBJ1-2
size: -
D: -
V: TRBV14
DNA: TGTGCCAGCAGCCCGTCGTGGGTAGCTGGCTACACCTTC
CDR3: CASSPSWVAGYTF